The T cell receptor (beta chain) under discussion was sequenced for a study of T cell repertoires in cytomegalovirus infection. Study-level background: Shared public TCR beta signatures pointed to both CMV infection and a matching HLA type. General study findings and limits: Summed frequency of public TCR beta families distinguished CMV carriers with the relevant HLA.

MiXCR, applied by TCRdb to the reads, yields one record per CDR3 protein. The sample has 110,000 or so distinct CDR3 sequences, roughly 31% seen once. A note on this clonotype: Its matching antigen is unknown.

This CDR3 spans 14 amino acids. Trimming shortened V by 5 bases and J by 8 bases, and 18 bases separated the two germline ends. This rearrangement joins TRBV12-3 or TRBV12-4 to TRBJ1-1; D is unclear. Sequences were derived from CD8+ T cells from cultured PBMCs, sampled from culture after CMV antigen stimulation. The TCR was taken from a human donor in good health (CMV status not recorded). Some clones in this sample may be carry-over from other donors' samples. DNA of the CDR3: TGTGCCAGCAGTCCGTACGAACCGGCCCCCGAAGCTTTCTTT. Its protein product is CASSPYEPAPEAFF.